This TCR beta chain was recovered during a study of PD-1 blockade in classical Hodgkin lymphoma. For the study at large: Every 2 weeks, patients had 3 mg/kg nivolumab intravenously.

In regard to this clone: Its antigen is unidentified.

The V gene's germline CDR1 is MNHNS and CDR2 SASEGT. Trimming removed 2 bases at V and 2 bases at J, with 16 bases between. The CDR3 runs to 17 residues. Using immunoSEQ multiplex PCR, the repertoire was profiled, and TCRdb retains in-frame clones only, with some absent. Found here are some 100,000 clones, 92% of them singletons; the top ten hold less than 3.5%. After autologous stem cell transplantation all patients relapsed, and prior brentuximab vedotin exposure differed between cohorts. Findings and caveats of the study: It was CD4+ TCR diversity, not CD8+, that rose significantly by C4D1. Why repertoires differed is undefined; disease activity or prior therapy possibly contributed.

Sequenced here: peripheral blood mononuclear cells (PBMCs), sampled at baseline. The V and J genes are TRBV6-1 and TRBJ2-1; D ambiguous. The source is a human donor with classical Hodgkin lymphoma. The CDR3 loop is CASSEFGLQMTYNEQFF. In DNA form, the CDR3 reads TGTGCCAGCAGTGAATTCGGTCTACAGATGACCTACAATGAGCAGTTCTTC.